The 8 T cell receptor beta chains below all came from one sample that was sequenced in a study of CD8+CD57+ T cells in acquired aplastic anemia. CDR3 and TCR beta VDJ profiling relied on genomic DNA as the template. TCRdb re-derived calls from the reads in MiXCR, one entry per CDR3 protein. There are approximately 120,000 distinct CDR3 sequences in the sample; over 30% occur only once, and approximately 2.6% lies in the top ten. All sequencing subjects had displayed CD8+CD57+ cell expansion on flow cytometry. Sequencing used sorted CD4+, CD8+, or CD8+CD57+ T cells (not recorded which) from PBMCs. The receptors shown here come from a human donor with aplastic anemia.

The rearrangement links TRBV29-1 to TRBJ2-1; D perhaps matches TRBD1 (5 bases). The germline V gene encodes CDR1 SQVTM and CDR2 ANQGSEA. CDR3 length: 14 residues. Trimming took 4 bases from V and 4 from J, leaving 14 bases between them. The CDR3 protein is CSVGIKTAYNEQFF. The CDR3 DNA sequence: TGCAGCGTTGGAATCAAGACAGCTTACAATGAGCAGTTCTTC.

The chain couples TRBV25-1 to TRBJ1-1, with D tentatively TRBD1 (6 bases). The CDR3 sequence is 15 residues long. With 2 bases removed from V and 4 bases from J, the gap between germline ends came to 14 bases. CDR1 and CDR2 from the germline V gene are MGHDK and SYGVNS. The chain's CDR3 is CASSEEPQGVTEAFF. The CDR3, as DNA: TGTGCCAGCAGTGAAGAGCCACAGGGCGTCACTGAAGCTTTCTTT. Variable domain in full (rest from reference TRBV25-1 and TRBJ1-1): EADIYQTPRYLVIGTGKKITLECSQTMGHDKMYWYQQDPGMELHLIHYSYGVNSTEKGDLSSESTVSRIRTEHFPLTLESARPSHTSQYLCASSEEPQGVTEAFFGQGTRLTVV.

The chain links TRBV19 to TRBJ1-4; a possible D gene is TRBD1 (6 bases). The V end was cut by 7 bases, the J end by 3 bases, with 9 bases between. This CDR3 has 13 amino acids. CDR1 LNHDA and CDR2 SQIVND come from the germline V gene (reference sequence). The CDR3 protein is CASNTGPNEKLFF. DNA for the CDR3: TGTGCCAGTAACACAGGGCCTAATGAAAAACTGTTTTTT.

The rearrangement uses TRBV15 and TRBJ2-7; D is unclear. Germline CDR1 and CDR2: LNHNV and YYDKDF (reference sequence). The CDR3 sequence is 13 residues long. V shed 4 bases and J shed 4 bases, with 11 bases lying between them. CDR3 region: CATSTPTEYEQYF. The CDR3 DNA sequence: TGTGCCACCAGCACCCCGACTGAGTACGAGCAGTACTTC.

The V and J genes are TRBV12-3 or TRBV12-4 and TRBJ1-5; possibly TRBD1 for D (5 bases). Trimming took off 2 bases at V and 5 bases at J, with 10 bases between the two ends. The CDR3 is 14 residues long. The CDR3 sequence is CASSLSRADQPQHF. The CDR3 DNA is TGTGCCAGCAGTTTAAGCAGGGCCGATCAGCCCCAGCATTTT.

This clonotype was seen many times. The rearrangement uses TRBV5-5 and TRBJ1-5; D remains unclear. The V end was cut by 0 bases, the J end by 0 bases, with 7 bases between. CDR1 SGHKS and CDR2 YYEKEE come from the germline V gene (reference sequence). This CDR3 spans 15 amino acids. CDR3 sequence (DNA): TGTGCCAGCAGCTTGGATTTGAGTAGCAATCAGCCCCAGCATTTT. Its protein product is CASSLDLSSNQPQHF.

V and J are TRBV2 and TRBJ1-5; D remains ambiguous. Germline loops: CDR1 SNHLY, CDR2 FYNNEI. Trimming left V 0 bases short and J 0 bases short, with 3 bases between. There are 14 residues in the CDR3. Here the CDR3 DNA reads TGTGCCAGCAGTGAAGCTTATAGCAATCAGCCCCAGCATTTT. Protein product: CASSEAYSNQPQHF.

Turning to this clonotype: The junction departs from the called germline gene at one end, perhaps through a read error. This sequence joins TRBV13 and TRBJ2-2; tentatively, D is TRBD2 (6 bases). The germline V gene has CDR1 PRHDT and CDR2 FYEKMQ (reference sequence). The CDR3 is 14 residues long. The CDR3 loop is CASSLGRESGGLFF. DNA for the CDR3: TGTGCCAGCAGCTTAGGGAGGGAATCCGGGGGGCTGTTTTTT.